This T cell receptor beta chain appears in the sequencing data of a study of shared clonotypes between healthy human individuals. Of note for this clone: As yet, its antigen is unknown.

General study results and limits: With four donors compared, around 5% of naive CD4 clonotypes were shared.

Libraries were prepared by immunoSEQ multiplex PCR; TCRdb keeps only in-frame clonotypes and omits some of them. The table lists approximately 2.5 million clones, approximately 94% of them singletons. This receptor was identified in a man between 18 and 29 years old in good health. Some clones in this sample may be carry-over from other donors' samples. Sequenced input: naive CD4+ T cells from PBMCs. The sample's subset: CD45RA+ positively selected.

The CDR3 nucleotides are TGTGCCAGCAGCCCCGGACGGGAACAAGAGACCCAGTACTTC. As protein: CASSPGREQETQYF. The chain uses TRBV5-4 and TRBJ2-5, with a tentative D call TRBD2 (5 bases). V was clipped by 4 bases and J by 2 bases, with 12 bases between them. The CDR3 length is 14 residues. The germline V gene encodes CDR1 SGHNT and CDR2 YYREEE (reference sequence).